This note documents a single T cell receptor beta chain sequence. This sample is part of a study of cytomegalovirus exposure and HLA in healthy donors. V lost 7 bases to trimming and J lost 0 bases, with 13 bases between them. The CDR3 has 15 residues. Germline assignment: CDR1 ENHRY and CDR2 SYGVKD. PCR primers comprised 60 Vbeta and 13 Jbeta primers. The assay was immunoSEQ multiplex PCR, and TCRdb's table has in-frame clones only and misses some. Of 120,000 or so clones detected, around 80% appear once; the ten largest clones hold roughly 13%. Sequenced material: PBMCs. The sequence derives from a man in his thirties or forties in good health and CMV-seropositive. The chain combines TRBV10-3 with TRBJ2-1; D is possibly TRBD2 (6 bases). The CDR3 sequence: CAINTRDSSYNEQFF. In DNA, the CDR3 is TGTGCCATCAACACGAGGGACTCCTCCTACAATGAGCAGTTCTTC.